This T cell receptor beta chain was obtained from a study of Graves' ophthalmopathy and Graves' hyperthyroidism. The study amplified TCR beta CDR3 regions using RNA transcripts. An opening RT-PCR round employed HTBI primers and preceded a second-round multiplex PCR. A single record per CDR3 protein comes from TCRdb applying MiXCR to the multiplex PCR reads. Seen here are hundreds of thousands of distinct CDR3 sequences, more than 40% observed once, and the top ten hold under 3.5%. This clonotype showed up many times. Patients were excluded if they had other autoimmune diseases or uncontrolled infections, and likewise if pregnancy or lactation applied. Sequencing used peripheral blood. The receptor was derived from an adult man with Graves' ophthalmopathy.

The CDR3 reads CSASSRGDHQPQHF. The CDR3 region has the DNA TGCAGTGCTAGTTCTCGCGGGGATCATCAGCCCCAGCATTTT. The chain combines TRBV20-1 with TRBJ1-5; no clear D. The V gene lost 3 bases and the J gene lost 5 bases, with 14 bases spanning the gap. Germline CDR1 reads DFQATT; CDR2 reads SNEGSKA (reference sequence). The CDR3 covers 14 residues.